This T cell receptor beta chain is from a study of blood T cell repertoires in COVID-19. Seattle patients were enrolled while actively infected and followed longitudinally. This clone was recorded once. Germline loops: CDR1 SEHNR, CDR2 FQNEAQ (reference sequence). V gave up 1 base and J gave up 10 bases, with 7 bases separating them. The CDR3 sequence is 11 residues long. Authors' methods: Cell counts per sample came from amplifying reference gene primers. Clones were read by immunoSEQ multiplex PCR, and TCRdb kept only the in-frame ones, dropping some. That table furnishes V, J and clone size, whereas the DNA furnished D and trimming. This sample carries some 370,000 clones, 70% to 90% of them seen once, and the ten largest clones take around 9.3%.

Sequencing used peripheral blood. This chain joins TRBV7-9 and TRBJ1-1; D call uncertain. This clonotype was sampled from a woman in her 30s with COVID-19, enrolled during active disease. Here the CDR3 reads CASSLDTAAFF. The CDR3 nucleotides read TGTGCCAGCAGCTTAGACACAGCAGCTTTCTTT.